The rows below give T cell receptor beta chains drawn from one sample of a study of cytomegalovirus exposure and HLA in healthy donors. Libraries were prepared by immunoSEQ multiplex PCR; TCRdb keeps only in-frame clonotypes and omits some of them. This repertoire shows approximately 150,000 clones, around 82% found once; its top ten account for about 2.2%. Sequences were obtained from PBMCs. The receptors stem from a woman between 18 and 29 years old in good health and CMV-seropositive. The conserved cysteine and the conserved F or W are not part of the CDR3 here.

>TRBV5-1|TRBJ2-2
ASSLSNTRTGELF
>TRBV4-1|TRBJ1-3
ASSQPQGGGNTIY
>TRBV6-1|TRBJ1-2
ASRGNDYT
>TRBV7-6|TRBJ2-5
ASRPTGVGETQY
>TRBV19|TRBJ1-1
ASSSGGNTEAF
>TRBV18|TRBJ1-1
ASSQDSEAF
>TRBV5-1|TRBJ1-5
ASSLSGASPQH
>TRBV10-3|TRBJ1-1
AISEPGQGNTEAF
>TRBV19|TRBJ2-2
ASSWGTGAGELF
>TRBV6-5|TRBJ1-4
ASRSMGANEKLF
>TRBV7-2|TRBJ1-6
ASSLGAGVSSPLH
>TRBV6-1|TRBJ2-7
ASSRDRDYEQY
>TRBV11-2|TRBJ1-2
ASSLGGQRANYGYT
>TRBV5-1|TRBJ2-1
ASSLGTGTGAVVGDNEQF
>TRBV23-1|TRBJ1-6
ASSPRTLSYNSPLH
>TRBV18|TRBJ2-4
ASSRDRGLGAKNIQY
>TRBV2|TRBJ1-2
ASSLDRMNYGYT
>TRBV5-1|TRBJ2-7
ASSPSKVGAGNEQY
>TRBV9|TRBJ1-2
ASSANRHLDPYGYT
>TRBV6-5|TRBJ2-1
ATSSTGYNEQF
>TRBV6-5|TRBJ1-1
ATAGVPREAF
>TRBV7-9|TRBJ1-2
ASSSRQNYGYT
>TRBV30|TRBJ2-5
AWSVRVTLRETQY
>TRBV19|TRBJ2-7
ASRNPYRLPYEQY
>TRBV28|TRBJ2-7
ASRWTRATYEQY
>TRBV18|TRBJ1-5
ASSPGLNQPQH
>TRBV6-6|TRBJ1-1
ASRPDTHTEAF
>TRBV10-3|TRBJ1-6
AISDDRGGNSPLH
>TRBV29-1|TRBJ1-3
SVEDQRGSGNTIY
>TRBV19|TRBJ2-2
ASLRTAPNTGELF
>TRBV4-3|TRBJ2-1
ASSQQRGSEQF
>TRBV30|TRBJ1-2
AWRGTGSYGYT
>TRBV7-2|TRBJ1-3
ASSLVSGGNTIY
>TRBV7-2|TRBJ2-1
ASSLVWSGLSYNEQF
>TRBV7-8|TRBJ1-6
ASSLELDYNSPLH
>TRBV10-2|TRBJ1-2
ASTSGTGLSNRYGYT
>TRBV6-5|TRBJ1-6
ASSGTAGSPLH
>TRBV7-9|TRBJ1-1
ASSPPSLAVESEAF
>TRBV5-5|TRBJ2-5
ASSGGRVGETQY
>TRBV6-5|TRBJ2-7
ASSGDRVYEQY
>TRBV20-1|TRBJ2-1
SANQGDEQF
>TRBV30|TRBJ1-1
AWSALGGTEAF
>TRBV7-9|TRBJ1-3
ASSYHGPRTGNTIY
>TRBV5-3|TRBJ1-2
ARSWGVGGSGT
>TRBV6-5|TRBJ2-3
ASSYSETGGTDTQY
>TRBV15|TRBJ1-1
ATSRGTAWAEAF
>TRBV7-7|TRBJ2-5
ASSQGALQETQY
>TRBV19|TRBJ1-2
ASSTQGGNGYT
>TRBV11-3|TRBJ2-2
ASSPQGGGATGELF
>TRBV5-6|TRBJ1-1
ASSTRDTLSREAF
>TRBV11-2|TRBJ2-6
ASSSRGEFSGANVLT
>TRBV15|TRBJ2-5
ATSRQAGARGETQY
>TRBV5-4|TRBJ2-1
ASSPSLAGLSSYNEQF
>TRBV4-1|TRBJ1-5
ASGKAGFGQPQH
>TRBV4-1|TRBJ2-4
ASSQRIGQAKNIQY
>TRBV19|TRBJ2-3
ASPPSGGVLDTQY
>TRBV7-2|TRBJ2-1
ASTLPRLAGLNNEQF
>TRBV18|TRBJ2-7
ASSPERVGFEQY
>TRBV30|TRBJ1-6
AWGLRDNSPLH